The sequence of this T cell receptor beta chain was determined in a study of early T cells in non-severe SARS-CoV-2 infection. Background on the study: RNA in bulk from unsorted whole blood was sequenced, and chains were unpaired. Study results and limitations: VDJdb matching skewed toward anti-spike CD8 responses, missing private and CD4 specificities.

This CDR3 spans 14 amino acids. Germline CDR1 and CDR2: DFQATT and SNEGSKA (reference sequence). V was trimmed by 6 bases and J by 1 base, leaving 14 bases between them. This clonotype has a count of ten or more. Its specificity is not known. Individual cDNA molecules each received unique molecular identifiers attached to them. TCRdb re-called the 5' RACE reads with MiXCR, one entry per CDR3 protein. The table lists some 26,000 distinct CDR3 sequences, less than 4.5% of them singletons. The chain carries TRBV20-1 and TRBJ2-3, with TRBD2 as a possible D gene (5 bases). What was sequenced was whole blood. This TCR came from an adult who was a healthcare worker with PCR-confirmed SARS-CoV-2 infection or an uninfected control (not recorded which). The CDR3 here is CSANLAWGTDTQYF. As DNA, the CDR3 is TGCAGTGCAAATCTAGCTTGGGGCACAGATACGCAGTATTTT.